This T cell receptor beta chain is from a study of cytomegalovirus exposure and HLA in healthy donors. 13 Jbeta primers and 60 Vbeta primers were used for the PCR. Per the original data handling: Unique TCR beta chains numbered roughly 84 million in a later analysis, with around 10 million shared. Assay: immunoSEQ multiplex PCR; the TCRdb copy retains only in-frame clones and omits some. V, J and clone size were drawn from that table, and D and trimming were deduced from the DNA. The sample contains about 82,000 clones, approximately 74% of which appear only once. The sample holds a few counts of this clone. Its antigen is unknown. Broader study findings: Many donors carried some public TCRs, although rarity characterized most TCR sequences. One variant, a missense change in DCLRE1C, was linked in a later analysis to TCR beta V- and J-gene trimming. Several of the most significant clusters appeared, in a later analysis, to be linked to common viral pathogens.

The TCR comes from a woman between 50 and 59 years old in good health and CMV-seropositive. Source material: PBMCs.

In DNA, the CDR3 is TGTGCCAGCAGCTCCTACATCCCACTAGCGGGAGGGAACTACAATGAGCAGTTCTTC. It is translated as CASSSYIPLAGGNYNEQFF. The V call is TRBV14, the J call TRBJ2-1; TRBD2 matches 13 bases. The ends lost 5 bases at V and 3 bases at J; junction bases unmatched: 13. The CDR3 consists of 19 residues. The germline gives CDR1 SGHDN, CDR2 FVKESK.